This TCR beta chain stems from a study of response to subunit inactivated influenza vaccine. This clonotype was detected only a few times. TCRdb reprocessed the RT-PCR reads with MiXCR, giving one entry per CDR3 protein. The data hold under 200,000 distinct CDR3 sequences, with approximately 12% observed a single time. The CDR3 length is 16 residues. Between the trimmed V and J ends, which lost 0 bases and 1 base, there was a span of 13 bases. Per the germline V gene, CDR1 is SGDLS and CDR2 is YYNGEE. These data were also reused for a study on T cells expressing NK-cell markers. This second study notes: With UMIs, 5'RACE template switching was used to make TCR beta cDNA. An anti-gamma-delta TCR antibody was added in several experiments. It restricted sorting to alpha-beta TCR-expressing T cells.

The sequence was obtained from a man aged 50 or older who received an inactivated influenza vaccine. The V call is TRBV9, the J call TRBJ1-1, with a tentative D call TRBD1 (5 bases). The material sequenced was CD8+ T cells sorted from PBMCs, taken 12 days after vaccination. CDR3 in DNA: TGTGCCAGCAGCGTAGGGGGGGGGTTAAGGAACACTGAAGCTTTCTTT. Translating it yields CASSVGGGLRNTEAFF.